The clone carrying this T cell receptor (beta chain) has a single count. The data were obtained in a study of blood T cell repertoires in COVID-19. The wider study: COVID-19 samples, acute and convalescent, were from the United States, Italy and Spain. Nucleic acid was either cDNA or gDNA, and it came from T cells, B-cell-depleted T cells, or PBMCs.

In the authors' workflow: Estimated nucleated cell counts came from reference gene primer amplification. This table comes from immunoSEQ multiplex PCR, and its TCRdb copy is limited to in-frame clones, with some not included. V, J and clone size were drawn from that table, and D and trimming were deduced from the DNA. The table records 150,000 to 200,000 clones, around 87% of them present only once. The CDR3 runs to 13 residues. The germline V gene encodes CDR1 MNHEY and CDR2 SVGAGI. V gave up 6 bases and J gave up 8 bases, with 16 bases separating them. The chain is built from TRBV6-5 and TRBJ1-1, with D tentatively TRBD1 (6 bases). The source is a woman of 80 years or more in a cohort sampled during active or convalescent COVID-19. Sequenced material: peripheral blood. As DNA, the CDR3 is TGTGCCAGCAGAAGCCCCACCGGGACAGAAGCTTTCTTT. Translation: CASRSPTGTEAFF.